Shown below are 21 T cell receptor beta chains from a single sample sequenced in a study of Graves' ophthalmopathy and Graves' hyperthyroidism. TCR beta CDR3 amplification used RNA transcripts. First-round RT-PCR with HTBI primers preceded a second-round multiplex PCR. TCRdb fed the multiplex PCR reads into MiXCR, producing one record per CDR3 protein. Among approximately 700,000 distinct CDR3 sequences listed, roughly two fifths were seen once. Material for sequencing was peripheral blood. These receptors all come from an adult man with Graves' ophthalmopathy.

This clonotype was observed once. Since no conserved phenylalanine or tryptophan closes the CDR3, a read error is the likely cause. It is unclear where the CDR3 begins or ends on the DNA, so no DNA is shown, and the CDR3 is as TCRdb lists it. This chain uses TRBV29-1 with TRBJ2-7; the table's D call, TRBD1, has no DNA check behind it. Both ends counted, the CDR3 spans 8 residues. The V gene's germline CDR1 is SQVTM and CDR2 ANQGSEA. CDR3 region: CSVDGGGL.

Written as DNA, the CDR3 is TGTGCCAGCAGCTCCCGGGACTTCACCGGGGAGCTGTTTTTT. Its protein is CASSSRDFTGELFF. The rearrangement links TRBV7-9 to TRBJ2-2; TRBD2 is a possible D gene (6 bases). V was trimmed by 4 bases and J by 4 bases, leaving 10 bases between them. CDR3 length equals 14 residues. The germline V gene encodes CDR1 SEHNR and CDR2 FQNEAQ (reference sequence).

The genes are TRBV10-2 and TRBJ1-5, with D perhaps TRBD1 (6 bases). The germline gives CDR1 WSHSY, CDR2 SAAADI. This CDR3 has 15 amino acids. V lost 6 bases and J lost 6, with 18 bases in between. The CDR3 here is CASSQGDRTGQPQHF. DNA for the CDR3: TGCGCCAGCAGCCAGGGTGACAGGACGGGTCAGCCCCAGCATTTT.

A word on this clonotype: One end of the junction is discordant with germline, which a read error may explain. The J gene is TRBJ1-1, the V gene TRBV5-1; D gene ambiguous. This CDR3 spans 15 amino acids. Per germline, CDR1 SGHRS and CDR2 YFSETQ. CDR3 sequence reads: CASSLEETMNIEAFF. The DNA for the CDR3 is TGCGCCAGCAGCTTGGAGGAGACCATGAACATTGAAGCTTTCTTT.

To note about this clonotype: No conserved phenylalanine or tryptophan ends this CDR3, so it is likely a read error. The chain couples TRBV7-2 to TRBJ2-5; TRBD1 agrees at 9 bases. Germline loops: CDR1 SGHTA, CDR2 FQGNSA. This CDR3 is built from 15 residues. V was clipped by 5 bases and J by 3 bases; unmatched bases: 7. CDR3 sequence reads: CASSMGQGFKETQYV. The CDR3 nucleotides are TGTGCCAGCAGCATGGGACAGGGATTTAAAGAGACCCAGTACGTC.

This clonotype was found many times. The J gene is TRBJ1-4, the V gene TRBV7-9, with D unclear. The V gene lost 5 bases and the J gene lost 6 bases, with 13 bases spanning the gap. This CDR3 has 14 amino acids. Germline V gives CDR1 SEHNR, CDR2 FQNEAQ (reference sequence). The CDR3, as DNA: TGTGCCAGCAGCAAGTCACAAGGAGATGAAAAACTGTTTTTT. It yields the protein CASSKSQGDEKLFF.

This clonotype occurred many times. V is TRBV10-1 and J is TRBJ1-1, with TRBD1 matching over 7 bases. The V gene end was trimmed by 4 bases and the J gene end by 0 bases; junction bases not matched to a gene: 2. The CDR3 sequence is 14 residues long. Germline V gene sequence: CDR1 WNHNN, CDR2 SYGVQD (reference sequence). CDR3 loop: CASSGTGVNTEAFF. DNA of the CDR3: TGCGCCAGCAGTGGCACAGGGGTGAACACTGAAGCTTTCTTT.

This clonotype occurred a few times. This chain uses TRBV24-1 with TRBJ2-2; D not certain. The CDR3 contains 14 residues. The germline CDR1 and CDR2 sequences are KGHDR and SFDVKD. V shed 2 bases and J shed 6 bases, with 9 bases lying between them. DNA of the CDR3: TGTGCCACCAGTGATTCGACATTCTCCGGGGAGCTGTTTTTT. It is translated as CATSDSTFSGELFF.

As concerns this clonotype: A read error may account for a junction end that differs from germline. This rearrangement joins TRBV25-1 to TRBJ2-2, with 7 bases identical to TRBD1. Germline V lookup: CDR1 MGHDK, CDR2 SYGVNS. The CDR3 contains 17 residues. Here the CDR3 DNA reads TGCGCCAGCAGCCAACCTAGGGGGCGCCTGGTTACCGGGGAGCTGTTTTTT. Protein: CASSQPRGRLVTGELFF.

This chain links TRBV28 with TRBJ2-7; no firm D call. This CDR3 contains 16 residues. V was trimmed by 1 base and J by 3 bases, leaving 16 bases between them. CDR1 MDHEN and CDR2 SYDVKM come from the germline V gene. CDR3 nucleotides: TGTGCCAGCAGTTTATCCGCAGGCTATATGAGCTACGAGCAGTACTTC. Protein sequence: CASSLSAGYMSYEQYF.

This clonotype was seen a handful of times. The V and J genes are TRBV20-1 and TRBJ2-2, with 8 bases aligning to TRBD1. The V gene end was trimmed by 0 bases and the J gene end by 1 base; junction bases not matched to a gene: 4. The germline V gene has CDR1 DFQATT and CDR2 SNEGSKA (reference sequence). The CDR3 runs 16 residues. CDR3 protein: CSARDQGQVNTGELFF. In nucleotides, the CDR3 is TGCAGTGCTAGAGATCAGGGACAGGTGAACACCGGGGAGCTGTTTTTT.

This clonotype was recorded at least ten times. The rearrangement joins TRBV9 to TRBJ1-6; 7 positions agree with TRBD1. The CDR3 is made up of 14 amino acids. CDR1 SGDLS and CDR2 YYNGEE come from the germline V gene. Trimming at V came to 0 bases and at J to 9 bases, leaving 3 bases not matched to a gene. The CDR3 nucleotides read TGTGCCAGCAGCGTAGGAACAGGGGCTTCACCCCTCCACTTT. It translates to CASSVGTGASPLHF. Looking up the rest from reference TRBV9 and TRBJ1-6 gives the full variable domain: DSGVTQTPKHLITATGQRVTLRCSPRSGDLSVYWYQQSLDQGLQFLIQYYNGEERAKGNILERFSAQQFPDLHSELNLSSLELGDSALYFCASSVGTGASPLHFGNGTRLTVT.

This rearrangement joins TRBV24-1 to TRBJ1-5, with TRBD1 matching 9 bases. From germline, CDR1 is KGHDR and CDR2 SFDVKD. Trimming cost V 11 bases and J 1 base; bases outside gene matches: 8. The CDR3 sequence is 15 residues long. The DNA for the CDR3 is TGTGCCAGCATTGTACAGGGGGCGAGCAATCAGCCCCAGCATTTT. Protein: CASIVQGASNQPQHF.

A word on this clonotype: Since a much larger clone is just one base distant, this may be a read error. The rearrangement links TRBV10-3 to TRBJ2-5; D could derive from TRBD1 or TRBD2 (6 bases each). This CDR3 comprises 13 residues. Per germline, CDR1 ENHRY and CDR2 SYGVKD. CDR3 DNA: TGTGCCATCGGTGATGGGGGGCGAGAGACCCAGTACTTC. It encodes CAIGDGGRETQYF.

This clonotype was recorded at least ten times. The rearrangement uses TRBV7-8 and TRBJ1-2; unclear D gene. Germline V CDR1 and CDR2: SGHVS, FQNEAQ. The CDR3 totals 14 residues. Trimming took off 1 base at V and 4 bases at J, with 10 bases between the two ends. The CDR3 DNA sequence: TGTGCCAGCAGCTTAGGGGCAGGAGCCTATGGCTACACCTTC. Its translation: CASSLGAGAYGYTF.

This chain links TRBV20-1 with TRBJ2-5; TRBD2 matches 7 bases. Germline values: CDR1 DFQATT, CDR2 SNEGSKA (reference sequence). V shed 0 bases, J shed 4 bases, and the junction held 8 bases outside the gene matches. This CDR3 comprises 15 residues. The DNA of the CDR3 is TGCAGTGCTAGAGATATGGCGGGAGCGGGAGAGACCCAGTACTTC. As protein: CSARDMAGAGETQYF.

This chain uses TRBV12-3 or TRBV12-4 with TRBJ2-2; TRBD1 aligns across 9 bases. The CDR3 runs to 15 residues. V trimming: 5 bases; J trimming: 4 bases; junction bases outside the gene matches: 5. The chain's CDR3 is CASSRRDRVTGELFF. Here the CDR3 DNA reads TGTGCCAGCAGTCGACGGGACAGGGTCACCGGGGAGCTGTTTTTT.

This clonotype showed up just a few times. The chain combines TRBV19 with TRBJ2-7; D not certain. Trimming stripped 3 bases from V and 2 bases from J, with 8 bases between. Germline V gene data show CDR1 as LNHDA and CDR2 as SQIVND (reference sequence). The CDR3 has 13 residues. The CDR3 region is CASSMGSPYEQYF. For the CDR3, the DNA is TGTGCCAGTAGTATGGGCAGCCCCTACGAGCAGTACTTC.

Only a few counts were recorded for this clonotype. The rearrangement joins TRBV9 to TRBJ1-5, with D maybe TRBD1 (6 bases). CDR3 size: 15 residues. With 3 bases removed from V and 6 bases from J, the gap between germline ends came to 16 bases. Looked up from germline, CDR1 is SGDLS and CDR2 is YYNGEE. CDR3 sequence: CASSAGGGAGQPQHF. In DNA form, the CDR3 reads TGTGCCAGCAGCGCCGGAGGGGGGGCCGGTCAGCCCCAGCATTTT.

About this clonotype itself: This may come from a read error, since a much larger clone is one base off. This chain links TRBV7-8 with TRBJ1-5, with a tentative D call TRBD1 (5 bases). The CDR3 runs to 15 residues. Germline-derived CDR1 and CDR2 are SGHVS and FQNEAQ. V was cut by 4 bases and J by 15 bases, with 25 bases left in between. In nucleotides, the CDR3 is TGTGCCAGCAGCTCGGGGGGTACGGGCGGCATCATGTGGCATTTT. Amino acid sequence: CASSSGGTGGIMWHF.

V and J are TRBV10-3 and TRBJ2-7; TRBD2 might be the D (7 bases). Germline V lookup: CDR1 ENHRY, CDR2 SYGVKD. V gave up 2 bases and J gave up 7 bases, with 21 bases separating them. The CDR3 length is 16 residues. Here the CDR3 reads CAISEPGGGGAEEQYF. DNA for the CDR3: TGTGCCATCAGTGAGCCAGGTGGAGGGGGGGCAGAGGAGCAGTACTTC.